This T cell receptor beta chain was identified in a study of vaccination and CD4 T cells after COVID-19. Study summary: Post-COVID draws followed diagnosis by a median around 97 days (range 35 to 161). The peptides that stimulated the cells were overlapping spike peptides from SARS-CoV-2, HCoV-NL63, HCoV-OC43 and HCoV-229E.

The V and J ends lost 0 bases and 1 base respectively, with 4 bases between them. The CDR3 runs 13 residues. The germline V gene encodes CDR1 GTSNPN and CDR2 SVGIG (reference sequence). Treatment meaning: roughly nine-day PBMC culture with coronavirus spike peptide pools or control peptides (ViraFEST assay). In regard to this clonotype: The target antigen is unknown.

Sequenced with the Oncomine TCR Beta short-read assay was DNA taken from cultured CD4+ T cells. TCRdb passed the PCR reads through MiXCR, listing each CDR3 protein once. This table holds 15,000 or so distinct CDR3 sequences, 45% to 60% found once. Sequencing was done on a sample of CD4+ T cells from blood, cultured in vitro. The rearrangement links TRBV30 to TRBJ1-5; D is undetermined. The receptor comes from a human donor who had recovered from COVID-19. CDR3 sequence: CAWSVVSNQPQHF. The CDR3 DNA reads as TGTGCCTGGAGTGTAGTGAGCAATCAGCCCCAGCATTTT.